The rows below give T cell receptor beta chains drawn from one sample of a study of cytomegalovirus exposure and HLA in healthy donors. Sequencing was performed with immunoSEQ multiplex PCR; in TCRdb, only in-frame clones are kept and a portion is missing. Among some 110,000 clones listed, 50% to 75% were seen once. Sample: PBMCs. The receptors originated from a middle-aged woman in good health and CMV-seropositive. Each CDR3 is given with its conserved first and last residue. Some rows have no size entry. The others give once, few or many, or a class for an expanded clone.

size: NA; V: TRBV5-1; J: TRBJ2-3; CDR3: CASSLGAGDTDTQYF
size: NA; V: TRBV6-5; J: TRBJ1-1; CDR3: CASSYIRAADTEAFF
size: NA; V: TRBV5-6; J: TRBJ2-7; CDR3: CASSLLAGYEQYF
size: NA; V: TRBV9; J: TRBJ2-5; CDR3: CASSVGLGGGNLETQYF
size: NA; V: TRBV7-8; J: TRBJ1-2; CDR3: CASSSSPQPGYGYTF
size: NA; V: TRBV18; J: TRBJ2-5; CDR3: CASSRRGETQYF
size: NA; V: TRBV5-1; J: TRBJ2-5; CDR3: CASTPLADLQETQYF
size: NA; V: TRBV5-6; J: TRBJ1-5; CDR3: CASSVGAGDQPQHF
size: NA; V: TRBV6-4; J: TRBJ2-3; CDR3: CASSVLAGTDTQYF
size: NA; V: TRBV9; J: TRBJ2-7; CDR3: CASSVDPSGTYEQYF
size: NA; V: TRBV21-1; J: TRBJ2-3; CDR3: CASRTGTGGNTQYF
size: many; V: TRBV2; J: TRBJ1-3; CDR3: CASSADRRSGNTIYF
size: NA; V: TRBV19; J: TRBJ2-5; CDR3: CASSIVGGQTGQETQYF
size: NA; V: TRBV19; J: TRBJ2-5; CDR3: CASSRTGGETQYF
size: NA; V: TRBV14; J: TRBJ2-7; CDR3: CASSLSGKRTTYEQYF
size: few; V: TRBV7-6; J: TRBJ2-3; CDR3: CASSLFEGSDTQYF